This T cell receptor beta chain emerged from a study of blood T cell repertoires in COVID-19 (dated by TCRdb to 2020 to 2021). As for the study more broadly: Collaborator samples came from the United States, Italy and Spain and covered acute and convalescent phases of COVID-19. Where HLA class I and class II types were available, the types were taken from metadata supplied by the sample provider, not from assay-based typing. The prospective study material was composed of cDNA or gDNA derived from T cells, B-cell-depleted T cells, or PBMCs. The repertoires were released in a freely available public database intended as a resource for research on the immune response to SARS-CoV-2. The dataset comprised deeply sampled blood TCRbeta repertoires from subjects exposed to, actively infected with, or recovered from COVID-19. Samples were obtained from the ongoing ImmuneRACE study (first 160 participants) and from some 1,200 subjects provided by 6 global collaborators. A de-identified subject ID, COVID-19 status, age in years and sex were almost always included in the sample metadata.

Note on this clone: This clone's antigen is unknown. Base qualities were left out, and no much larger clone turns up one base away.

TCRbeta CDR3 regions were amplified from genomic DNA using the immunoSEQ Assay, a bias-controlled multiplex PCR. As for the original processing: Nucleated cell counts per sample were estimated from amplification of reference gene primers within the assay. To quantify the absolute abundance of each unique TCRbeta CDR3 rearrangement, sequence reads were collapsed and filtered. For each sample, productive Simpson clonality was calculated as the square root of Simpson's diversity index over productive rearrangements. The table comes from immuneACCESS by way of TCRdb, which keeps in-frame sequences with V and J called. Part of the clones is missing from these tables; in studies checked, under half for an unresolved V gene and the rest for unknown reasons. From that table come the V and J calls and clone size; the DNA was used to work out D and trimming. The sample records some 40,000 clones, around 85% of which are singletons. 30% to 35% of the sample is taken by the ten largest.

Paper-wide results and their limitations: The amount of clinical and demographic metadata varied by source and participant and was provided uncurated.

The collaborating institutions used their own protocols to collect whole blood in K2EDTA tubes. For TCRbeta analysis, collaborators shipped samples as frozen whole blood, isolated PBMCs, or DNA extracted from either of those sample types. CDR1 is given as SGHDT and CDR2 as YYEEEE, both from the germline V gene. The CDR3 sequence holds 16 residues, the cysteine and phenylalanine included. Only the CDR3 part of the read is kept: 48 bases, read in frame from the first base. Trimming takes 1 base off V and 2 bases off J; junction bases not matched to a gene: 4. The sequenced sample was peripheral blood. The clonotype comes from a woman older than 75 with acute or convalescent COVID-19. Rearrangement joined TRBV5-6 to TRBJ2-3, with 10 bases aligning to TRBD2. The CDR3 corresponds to CASSLPLAGVTDTQYF. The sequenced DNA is TGTGCCAGCAGCTTGCCCCTAGCGGGAGTCACAGATACGCAGTATTTT.